Listed below are T cell receptor beta chains from one sample, sequenced in a study of shared clonotypes between healthy human individuals. Using immunoSEQ multiplex PCR, the repertoire was profiled, and TCRdb retains in-frame clones only, with some absent. Found here are about 380,000 clones, roughly 96% of them singletons; the top ten hold about 0.32%. The sample was memory CD8+ T cells sorted from blood. These receptors came from a man between 25 and 39 years old in good health. Both conserved end residues are part of each CDR3. A D gene is named only where the DNA matches it firmly. Not every row has a clone size; where given, it reads once, few, many or a size class.

J | V | D | size | CDR3 | DNA
TRBJ2-1 | TRBV18 | TRBD2 | . | CASSRPGLVKQFF | TGTGCCAGCTCTCGTCCGGGACTAGTCAAGCAGTTCTTC
TRBJ2-7 | TRBV5-1 | TRBD2 | . | CASSLEAGGTYEQYF | TGCGCCAGCAGCTTGGAAGCGGGAGGTACCTACGAGCAGTACTTC
TRBJ2-7 | TRBV30 | . | . | CAWVTGQREQYF | TGTGCCTGGGTTACGGGGCAGAGAGAGCAGTACTTC
TRBJ2-1 | TRBV19 | TRBD1 | . | CASSIVPGTGENVYNEQFF | TGTGCCAGTAGTATAGTCCCCGGGACAGGGGAGAATGTATACAATGAGCAGTTCTTC
TRBJ2-5 | TRBV5-1 | . | . | CASSAREPLQETQYF | TGCGCCAGCAGCGCTAGGGAGCCGCTCCAAGAGACCCAGTACTTC
TRBJ1-2 | TRBV5-5 | . | . | CASSFQGLYGYTF | TGTGCCAGCAGCTTTCAGGGCCTCTATGGCTACACCTTC
TRBJ2-2 | TRBV2 | . | . | CASSDNTGELFF | TGTGCCAGCAGTGACAACACCGGGGAGCTGTTTTTT
TRBJ1-3 | TRBV9 | . | . | CASSRGAGNTIYF | TGTGCCAGCAGTAGGGGTGCGGGAAACACCATATATTTT
TRBJ1-4 | TRBV30 | . | . | CAWSALALNEKLFF | TGTGCCTGGAGTGCTCTGGCCCTAAATGAAAAACTGTTTTTT
TRBJ2-1 | TRBV7-2 | TRBD1 | . | CASRPGTAEQFF | TGTGCCAGCAGACCCGGGACAGCCGAGCAGTTCTTC
TRBJ2-7 | TRBV25-1 | TRBD2 | . | CASRGGASGIYEQYF | TGTGCCTCCAGGGGGGGGGCTAGCGGGATCTACGAGCAGTACTTC
TRBJ2-1 | TRBV4-2 | TRBD2 | few | CASSPPMAGGSLVSSYNEQFF | TGTGCCAGCAGCCCACCCATGGCGGGAGGGTCCCTGGTAAGCTCCTACAATGAGCAGTTCTTC
TRBJ2-7 | TRBV6-5 | . | . | CASSYSTRPSYEQYF | TGTGCCAGCAGTTACTCGACTCGACCATCCTACGAGCAGTACTTC
TRBJ2-5 | TRBV7-6 | TRBD2 | . | CASSLAWAGREETQYF | TGTGCCAGCAGCTTAGCGTGGGCGGGGCGGGAGGAGACCCAGTACTTC
TRBJ2-7 | TRBV27 | . | once | CASSTNFQGTYEQYF | TGTGCCAGCAGTACCAACTTCCAGGGTACCTACGAGCAGTACTTC
TRBJ1-1 | TRBV30 | TRBD1 | . | CAWRAGGTEAFF | TGTGCCTGGAGGGCAGGGGGCACTGAAGCTTTCTTT
TRBJ1-1 | TRBV5-4 | . | . | CASSSRDNDRAFF | TGTGCCAGCAGCTCGCGGGACAACGACAGAGCTTTCTTT
TRBJ2-3 | TRBV2 | TRBD2 | . | CASSPQGLAVSTDTQYF | TGTGCCAGCAGCCCCCAGGGCCTAGCGGTTAGCACAGATACGCAGTATTTT
TRBJ2-7 | TRBV5-1 | . | . | CASSLEDEQYF | TGCGCCAGCAGCTTGGAAGACGAGCAGTACTTC
TRBJ1-5 | TRBV27 | TRBD1 | . | CASRGDRHQPQHF | TGTGCCAGCAGGGGGGACAGGCATCAGCCCCAGCATTTT
TRBJ2-7 | TRBV13 | TRBD1 | once | CASSLGQGKFEQYF | TGTGCCAGCAGCTTAGGACAGGGGAAATTCGAGCAGTACTTC
TRBJ2-1 | TRBV28 | TRBD2 | . | CASSSTSGRALSYNEQFF | TGTGCCAGCAGTTCGACTAGCGGGAGGGCACTATCCTACAATGAGCAGTTCTTC
TRBJ1-1 | TRBV28 | . | . | CASRKIVGITEAFF | TGTGCCAGCAGGAAGATAGTGGGGATCACTGAAGCTTTCTTT
TRBJ1-1 | TRBV7-9 | TRBD1 | few | CASSLGTGAFF | TGTGCCAGCAGCTTAGGGACAGGAGCTTTCTTT
TRBJ2-1 | TRBV7-8 | . | once | CASSSRTGFNEQFF | TGTGCCAGCAGCTCTCGGACGGGTTTCAATGAGCAGTTCTTC
TRBJ1-2 | TRBV7-9 | . | . | CASSLERSYTF | TGTGCCAGCAGCTTAGAAAGGAGCTACACCTTC
TRBJ2-1 | TRBV28 | . | . | CASSLPGIEQFF | TGTGCCAGCAGTCTCCCAGGGATTGAGCAGTTCTTC
TRBJ1-3 | TRBV30 | . | . | CAWSESSGNTIYF | TGTGCCTGGAGTGAGAGCTCTGGAAACACCATATATTTT
TRBJ1-1 | TRBV27 | . | . | CASSLSKATEAFF | TGTGCCAGCAGTTTATCGAAGGCTACTGAAGCTTTCTTT
TRBJ2-1 | TRBV7-9 | . | . | CASSVARGSYNEQFF | TGTGCCAGCAGCGTGGCTCGGGGGTCCTACAATGAGCAGTTCTTC
TRBJ2-3 | TRBV27 | . | once | CASSFLPSTDTQYF | TGTGCCAGCAGTTTTCTCCCTAGCACAGATACGCAGTATTTT
TRBJ2-2 | TRBV7-7 | . | . | CASSLEEGLAQTGELFF | TGTGCTAGCAGCTTAGAGGAGGGTTTGGCACAGACCGGGGAGCTGTTTTTT
TRBJ2-3 | TRBV10-3 | . | . | CAISENRGTDTQYF | TGTGCCATCAGTGAAAACAGGGGCACAGATACGCAGTATTTT
TRBJ2-5 | TRBV9 | TRBD2 | . | CASSAQAGGQETQYF | TGTGCCAGCAGCGCCCAAGCGGGAGGGCAAGAGACCCAGTACTTC
TRBJ2-3 | TRBV18 | TRBD1 | once | CASSRARGPTDTQYF | TGTGCCAGCTCAAGGGCCAGGGGGCCTACAGATACGCAGTATTTT
TRBJ2-3 | TRBV10-1 | TRBD2 | . | CASSESGSGRRADTQYF | TGCGCCAGCAGTGAGTCGGGTAGCGGGAGACGGGCAGATACGCAGTATTTT
TRBJ1-2 | TRBV5-1 | TRBD1 | once | CASRTGQGFYGYTF | TGCGCCAGCAGAACCGGACAGGGGTTCTATGGCTACACCTTC
TRBJ2-3 | TRBV6-5 | . | . | CASSYYEGLTDTQYF | TGTGCCAGCAGTTACTACGAGGGACTCACAGATACGCAGTATTTT
TRBJ2-1 | TRBV7-3 | . | . | CASSIDSYNEQFF | TGTGCCAGCAGCATTGACTCCTACAATGAGCAGTTCTTC
TRBJ2-5 | TRBV5-4 | TRBD2 | . | CASSLFAGVTEETQYF | TGTGCCAGCAGCTTGTTCGCGGGAGTGACTGAAGAGACCCAGTACTTC
TRBJ2-4 | TRBV5-6 | TRBD1 | . | CASNNRGAAKNIQYF | TGTGCCAGCAACAACAGGGGTGCAGCCAAAAACATTCAGTACTTC
TRBJ1-5 | TRBV28 | . | . | CASSPTGINQPQHF | TGTGCCAGCAGCCCCACAGGAATCAACCAGCCCCAGCATTTT
TRBJ1-1 | TRBV19 | . | . | CASSRERGNTEAFF | TGTGCCAGTAGCCGGGAGAGGGGGAACACTGAAGCTTTCTTT
TRBJ1-5 | TRBV7-6 | . | few | CASSLRDQPQHF | TGTGCCAGCAGCTTGAGGGATCAGCCCCAGCATTTT
TRBJ2-5 | TRBV7-8 | . | . | CASSLSRDLRETQYF | TGTGCCAGCAGCTTAAGTCGGGACCTCCGGGAGACCCAGTACTTC
TRBJ1-5 | TRBV2 | . | . | CASSGTGVNQPQHF | TGTGCCAGCAGCGGAACAGGAGTTAATCAGCCCCAGCATTTT
TRBJ2-3 | TRBV19 | TRBD2 | . | CASRSGSGTDTQYF | TGTGCCAGTAGAAGCGGGAGTGGGACAGATACGCAGTATTTT
TRBJ1-2 | TRBV2 | TRBD1 | . | CASREGQVTFYGYTF | TGTGCCAGCAGGGAGGGACAGGTTACTTTCTATGGCTACACCTTC
TRBJ2-7 | TRBV5-4 | TRBD2 | . | CASSLWTSGSYEQYF | TGTGCCAGCAGCCTCTGGACTAGCGGCTCCTACGAGCAGTACTTC